One sample yielded the 14 T cell receptor beta chains listed below, sequenced in a study of blood T cell repertoires in COVID-19. Method: immunoSEQ multiplex PCR; TCRdb's copy keeps in-frame clones and lacks some. The profile shows 40,000 to 45,000 clones, 75% to 90% of them singletons. The sample consisted of peripheral blood. These receptors came from a man aged 50 to 59 with active COVID-19.

V gene TRBV7-2 combines with J gene TRBJ2-6, with D maybe TRBD2 (5 bases). The ends were cut back, 1 base at V and 0 bases at J, with 10 bases in the middle. CDR3 size: 17 residues. Germline assignment: CDR1 SGHTA and CDR2 FQGNSA. The CDR3 loop is CASSLGTGSSGANVLTF. The CDR3 DNA is TGTGCCAGCAGCTTAGGGACTGGGAGCTCTGGGGCCAACGTCCTGACTTTC.

This clone was found once. The chain combines TRBV9 with TRBJ1-1, with 7 bases fitting TRBD1. The V and J ends lost 3 bases and 4 bases, in that order; junction bases with no gene match: 6. This CDR3 has 14 amino acids. Per germline, CDR1 SGDLS and CDR2 YYNGEE. The CDR3 nucleotides read TGTGCCAGCAGCGCGACAGGGTTTGGCACTGAAGCTTTCTTT. Translating it yields CASSATGFGTEAFF.

The chain carries TRBV7-3 and TRBJ2-2; 8 bases are a match to TRBD2. Germline-derived CDR1 and CDR2 are SGHTA and FQGTGA. V lost 5 bases, J lost 4 bases, and 9 bases stayed unmatched. CDR3 length: 16 residues. The CDR3 DNA reads TGTGCCAGCAGCCCCGGCACTAGCGGCCTCACCGGGGAGCTGTTTTTT. Encoded protein: CASSPGTSGLTGELFF.

V and J are TRBV4-3 and TRBJ2-5; D might be TRBD1 (5 bases). The V end lost 3 bases, the J end lost 4 bases, and 15 bases lay between the germline ends. CDR1 and CDR2 (germline): LGHNA, YSLEER. The CDR3 is 15 amino acids. CDR3 sequence: CASSQDRARGETQYF. CDR3 in DNA: TGCGCCAGCAGCCAGGATCGGGCTAGGGGAGAGACCCAGTACTTC.

In the case of this clone: Other DNA sequences in this specimen translate into the identical CDR3. This chain links TRBV19 with TRBJ2-7; no clear D. The CDR3 runs to 14 residues. CDR1 and CDR2 (germline): LNHDA, SQIVND (reference sequence). V was clipped by 5 bases and J by 2 bases, with 13 bases between them. The CDR3 region has the DNA TGTGCCAGTAGTGTAGCCCCCGGAGCCTACGAGCAGTACTTC. It yields the protein CASSVAPGAYEQYF.

The genes are TRBV7-9 and TRBJ1-6, with D possibly matching TRBD1 (5 bases). This CDR3 contains 15 residues. Trimming stripped 4 bases from V and 10 bases from J, with 17 bases between. CDR1 is SEHNR, CDR2 FQNEAQ, per germline (reference sequence). Here the CDR3 reads CASSSPVRGNSPLHF. The CDR3 region has the DNA TGTGCCAGCAGCTCCCCGGTGCGGGGGAACTCACCCCTCCACTTT.

The chain links TRBV6-2 or TRBV6-3 to TRBJ2-6; no clear D. Germline CDR1 MNHEY, CDR2 SVGEGT. With 2 bases removed from V and 4 bases from J, the gap between germline ends came to 9 bases. There are 15 residues in the CDR3. The CDR3 region has the DNA TGTGCCAGCAGTTACGTAGCCGGGGGGGCCAACGTCCTGACTTTC. It encodes CASSYVAGGANVLTF.

The chain joins TRBV18 to TRBJ1-5, with TRBD1 matching over 8 bases. The germline gives CDR1 KGHSH, CDR2 LQKENI. The V gene end was trimmed by 4 bases and the J gene end by 4 bases; junction bases not matched to a gene: 6. The CDR3 is 15 amino acids. CDR3 DNA sequence: TGTGCCAGCTCACTAACGGGACAGGAGAATCAGCCCCAGCATTTT. Translation gives CASSLTGQENQPQHF.

This clone has more than one count but fewer than ten. The V call is TRBV7-2, the J call TRBJ2-3, with TRBD2 matching 11 bases. Germline CDR1 SGHTA, CDR2 FQGNSA. There are 16 residues in the CDR3. Trimming removed 4 bases from V and 5 bases from J; junction bases left unmatched: 8. Here the CDR3 DNA reads TGTGCCAGCAGCTCGCTAGCGGGAGGCCAGGGAGATACGCAGTATTTT. Its translation: CASSSLAGGQGDTQYF.

The chain links TRBV28 to TRBJ2-5, with TRBD2 matching over 11 bases. The CDR3 extends over 16 amino acids. Germline-derived CDR1 and CDR2 are MDHEN and SYDVKM. V lost 6 bases, J lost 5 bases, and 11 bases stayed unmatched. The CDR3 loop is CASRVGLAGGRETQYF. The DNA of the CDR3 is TGTGCCAGCAGGGTCGGGCTAGCGGGAGGAAGGGAGACCCAGTACTTC.

CDR3 sequence (DNA): TGCGCCAGCAGCCCTGTGGGGGGATCCTACGAGCAGTACTTC. This sequence encodes CASSPVGGSYEQYF. This sequence joins TRBV4-3 and TRBJ2-7; TRBD2 might be the D (6 bases). This CDR3 comprises 14 residues. The germline V gene encodes CDR1 LGHNA and CDR2 YSLEER. The V and J ends lost 4 bases and 1 base respectively, with 11 bases between them.

V is TRBV20-1 and J is TRBJ2-6; D perhaps matches TRBD1 (5 bases). The V gene lost 3 bases and the J gene lost 2 bases, with 8 bases spanning the gap. There are 14 residues in the CDR3. Germline values: CDR1 DFQATT, CDR2 SNEGSKA (reference sequence). The DNA for the CDR3 is TGCAGTGCTAGTCAAGGGGCTGGGGCCAACGTCCTGACTTTC. This sequence encodes CSASQGAGANVLTF.

This clone occurred once. The chain couples TRBV7-8 to TRBJ2-5; tentatively, D is TRBD2 (5 bases). The germline V gene encodes CDR1 SGHVS and CDR2 FQNEAQ. V was pared by 4 bases and J by 5 bases, with 8 bases between. There are 12 residues in the CDR3. The CDR3 sequence: CASSWEKETQYF. For the CDR3, the DNA is TGTGCCAGCAGCTGGGAGAAGGAGACCCAGTACTTC.

The chain employs TRBV18 and TRBJ2-7, with D unclear. There are 14 residues in the CDR3. V dropped 0 bases and J dropped 5 bases, with 11 bases sitting between them. Germline V gene sequence: CDR1 KGHSH, CDR2 LQKENI. The CDR3: CASSPPRMANEQYF. For the CDR3, the DNA is TGTGCCAGCTCACCACCGAGGATGGCAAACGAGCAGTACTTC.